The entry below gives a single TCR beta chain sequence along with its context. Antigen unknown. This sample is part of a study of cytomegalovirus exposure and HLA in healthy donors. The PCR used 60 Vbeta and 13 Jbeta primers. Only in-frame clones appear in the TCRdb table, and some are missing; sequencing was by immunoSEQ multiplex PCR. The data show hundreds of thousands of clones, with around 65% seen just once and approximately 2.1% held by the top ten. Trimming cost V 0 bases and J 3 bases; bases outside gene matches: 8. Germline values: CDR1 SGHNT, CDR2 YYREEE (reference sequence). The CDR3 loop spans 17 amino acids. General study results and limits: Evidence from a later analysis indicated that most CMV-associated TCR beta chains looked HLA-restricted.

The source is a female donor in good health and CMV-seronegative. Sequencing input: PBMCs. The chain links TRBV5-4 to TRBJ1-2; TRBD1 matches 10 bases. The CDR3 DNA sequence: TGTGCCAGCAGCTTGGGGACAGGGGGAGATTTACACTATGGCTACACCTTC. Protein sequence: CASSLGTGGDLHYGYTF.